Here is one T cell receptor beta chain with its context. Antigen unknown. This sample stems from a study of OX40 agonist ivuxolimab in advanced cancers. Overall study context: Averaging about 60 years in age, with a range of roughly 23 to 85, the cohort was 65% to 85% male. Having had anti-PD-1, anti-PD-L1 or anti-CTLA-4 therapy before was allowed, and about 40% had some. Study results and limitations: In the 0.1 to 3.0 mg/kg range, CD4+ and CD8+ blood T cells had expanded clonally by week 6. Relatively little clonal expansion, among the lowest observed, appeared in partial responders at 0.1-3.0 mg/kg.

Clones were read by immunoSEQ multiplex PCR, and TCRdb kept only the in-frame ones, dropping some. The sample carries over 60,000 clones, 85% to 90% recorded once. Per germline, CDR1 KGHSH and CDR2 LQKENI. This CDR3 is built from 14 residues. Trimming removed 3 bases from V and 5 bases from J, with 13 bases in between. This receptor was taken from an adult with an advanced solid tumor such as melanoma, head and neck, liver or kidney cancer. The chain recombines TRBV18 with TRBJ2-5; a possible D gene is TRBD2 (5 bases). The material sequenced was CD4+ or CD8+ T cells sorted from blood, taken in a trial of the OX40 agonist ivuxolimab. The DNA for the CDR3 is TGTGCCAGCTCACCCGGGGTCTCGGGGGAGACCCAGTACTTC. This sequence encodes CASSPGVSGETQYF.